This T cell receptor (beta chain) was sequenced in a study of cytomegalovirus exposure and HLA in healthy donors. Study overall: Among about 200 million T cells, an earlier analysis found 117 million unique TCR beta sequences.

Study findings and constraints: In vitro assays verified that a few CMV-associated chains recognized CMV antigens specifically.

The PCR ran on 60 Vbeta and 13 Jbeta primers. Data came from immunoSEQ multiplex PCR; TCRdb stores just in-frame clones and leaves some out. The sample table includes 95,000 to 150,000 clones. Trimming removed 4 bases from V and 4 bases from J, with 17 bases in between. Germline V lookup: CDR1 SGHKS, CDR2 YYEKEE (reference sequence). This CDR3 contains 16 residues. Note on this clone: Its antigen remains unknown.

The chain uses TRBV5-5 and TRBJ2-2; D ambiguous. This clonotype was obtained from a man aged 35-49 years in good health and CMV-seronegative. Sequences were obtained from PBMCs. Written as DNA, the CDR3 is TGTGCCAGCAGCACCCGACATTTATCGAGCACCGGGGAGCTGTTTTTT. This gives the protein CASSTRHLSSTGELFF.